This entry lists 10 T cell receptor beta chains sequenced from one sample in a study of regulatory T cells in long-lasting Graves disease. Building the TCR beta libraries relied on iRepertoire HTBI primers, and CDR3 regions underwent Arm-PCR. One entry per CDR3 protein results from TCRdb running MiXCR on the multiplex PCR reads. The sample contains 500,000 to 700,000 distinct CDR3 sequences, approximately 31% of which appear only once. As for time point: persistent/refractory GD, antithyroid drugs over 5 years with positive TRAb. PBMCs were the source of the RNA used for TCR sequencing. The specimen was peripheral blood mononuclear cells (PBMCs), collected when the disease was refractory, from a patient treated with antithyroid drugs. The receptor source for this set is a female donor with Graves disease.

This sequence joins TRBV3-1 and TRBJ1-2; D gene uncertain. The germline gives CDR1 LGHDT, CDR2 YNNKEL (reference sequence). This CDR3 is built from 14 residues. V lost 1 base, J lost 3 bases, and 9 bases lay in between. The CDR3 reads CASSQGMQDYGYTF. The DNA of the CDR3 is TGTGCCAGCAGCCAAGGGATGCAGGACTATGGCTACACCTTC.

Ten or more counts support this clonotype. In DNA, the CDR3 is TGCAGCGTTGGTTCTGGCTACACCTTC. Its protein product is CSVGSGYTF. The chain couples TRBV29-1 to TRBJ1-2; no clear D gene. The V gene's germline CDR1 is SQVTM and CDR2 ANQGSEA. CDR3 length: 9 amino acids. The V end was cut by 4 bases, the J end by 7 bases, with 4 bases between.

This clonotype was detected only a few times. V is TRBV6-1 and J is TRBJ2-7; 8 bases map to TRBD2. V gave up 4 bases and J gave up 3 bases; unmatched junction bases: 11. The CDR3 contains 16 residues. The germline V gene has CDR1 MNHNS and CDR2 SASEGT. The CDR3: CASSGRRTSTHYEQYF. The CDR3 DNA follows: TGTGCCAGCAGTGGGAGGAGGACTAGCACCCACTACGAGCAGTACTTC.

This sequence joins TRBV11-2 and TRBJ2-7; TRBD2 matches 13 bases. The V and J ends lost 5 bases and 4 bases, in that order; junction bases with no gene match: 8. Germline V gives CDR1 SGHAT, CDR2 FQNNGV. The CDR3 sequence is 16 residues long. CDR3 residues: CASSRTSGSSFYEQYF. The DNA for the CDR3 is TGTGCCAGCAGCAGGACTAGCGGGAGTTCTTTTTACGAGCAGTACTTC.

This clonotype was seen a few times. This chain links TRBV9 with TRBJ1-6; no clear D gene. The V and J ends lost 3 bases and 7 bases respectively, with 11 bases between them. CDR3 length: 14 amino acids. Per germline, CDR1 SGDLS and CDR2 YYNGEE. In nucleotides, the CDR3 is TGTGCCAGCAGCGCTAAATACGGGAATTCACCCCTCCACTTT. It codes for CASSAKYGNSPLHF.

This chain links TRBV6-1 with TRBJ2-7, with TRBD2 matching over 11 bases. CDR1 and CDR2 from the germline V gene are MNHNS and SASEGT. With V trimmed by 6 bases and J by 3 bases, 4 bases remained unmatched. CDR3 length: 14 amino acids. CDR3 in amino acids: CASRGGTSGYEQYF. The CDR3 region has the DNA TGTGCCAGCAGAGGTGGGACTAGCGGCTACGAGCAGTACTTC.

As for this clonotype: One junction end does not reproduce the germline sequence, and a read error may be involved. Written as DNA, the CDR3 is TGTGCCGGCAGTCCCGGGACTAGCGGACAAGAGACCCAGTACTTC. Protein sequence: CAGSPGTSGQETQYF. The V call is TRBV6-2 or TRBV6-3, the J call TRBJ2-5; 11 bases are a match to TRBD2. The CDR3 has 15 amino acids. The germline gives CDR1 MNHEY, CDR2 SVGEGT.

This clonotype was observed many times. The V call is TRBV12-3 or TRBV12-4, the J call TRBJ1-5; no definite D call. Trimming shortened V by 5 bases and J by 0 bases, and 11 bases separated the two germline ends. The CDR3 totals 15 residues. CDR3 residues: CASSPLSGSNQPQHF. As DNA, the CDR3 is TGTGCCAGCAGTCCTCTGAGTGGTAGCAATCAGCCCCAGCATTTT.

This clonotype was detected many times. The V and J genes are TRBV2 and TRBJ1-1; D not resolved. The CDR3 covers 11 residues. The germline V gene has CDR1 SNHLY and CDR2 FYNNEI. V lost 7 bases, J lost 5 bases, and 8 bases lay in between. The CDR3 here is CASKRETEAFF. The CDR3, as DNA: TGTGCCAGCAAACGGGAGACTGAAGCTTTCTTT.

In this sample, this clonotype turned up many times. The CDR3 protein is CASSPEARQHTEAFF. In nucleotides, the CDR3 is TGTGCCAGCAGCCCCGAGGCCCGGCAGCACACTGAAGCTTTCTTT. V usage is TRBV6-1 and J usage is TRBJ1-1; D not resolved. Germline-derived CDR1 and CDR2 are MNHNS and SASEGT. This CDR3 comprises 15 residues. Trimming left V 6 bases short and J 3 bases short, with 17 bases between.